This T cell receptor (beta chain) was obtained from a study of shared clonotypes between healthy human individuals. Overall study: A couple of female and a few male donors aged 18 to 49 were enrolled.

As to this clone: Its specificity is unknown.

Assay: immunoSEQ multiplex PCR; the TCRdb copy retains only in-frame clones and omits some. Of about 470,000 clones in the sample, 70% to 80% were seen once. Study-level results: Only a few donors were included, so the genetic and exposure-history diversity represented was limited. Clonotype sharing among donors was thought likely to change with sequencing depth.

This CDR3 spans 13 amino acids. Germline V gives CDR1 MDHEN, CDR2 SYDVKM. Sequencing was performed on PBMCs. This sequence joins TRBV28 and TRBJ2-5; a possible D gene is TRBD2 (6 bases). The DNA end is a closer match to TRBJ2-7, so the J assignment may be wrong. The receptor comes from a woman aged 40 to 50 in good health. Some clones in this sample may be carry-over from other donors' samples. The CDR3 region is CASSRGSSYEQYF. The CDR3 bases are TGTGCCAGCAGCCGGGGGTCCTCCTACGAGCAGTACTTC.